This passage covers 27 T cell receptor beta chains from one sample sequenced in a study of shared T cell receptors in the human thymus. Clones were read by immunoSEQ multiplex PCR, and TCRdb kept only the in-frame ones, dropping some. The sample yields 650,000 to 950,000 clones, approximately 85% seen once. This sample was shared with a second study, whose subject was human thymus T cells.

Sequencing was done on a sample of thymocytes. These receptors were obtained from a girl in the first two years of life with a congenital heart defect.

The count of this clone is one. V usage is TRBV5-1 and J usage is TRBJ1-2; no clear D. There are 14 residues in the CDR3. Per germline, CDR1 SGHRS and CDR2 YFSETQ. The V end lost 1 base, the J end lost 4 bases, and 11 bases lay between the germline ends. For the CDR3, the DNA is TGCGCCAGCAGCTTGTCGGGTTTTCGCTATGGCTACACCTTC. Translation gives CASSLSGFRYGYTF.

The rearrangement uses TRBV28 and TRBJ2-5; TRBD2 is a possible D gene (7 bases). The J call is doubtful: the DNA matches TRBJ2-7 better. Germline V CDR1 and CDR2: MDHEN, SYDVKM. The CDR3 covers 14 residues. In DNA, the CDR3 is TGTGCCAGCAGTTTAGGGGGGGCGAGATACGAGCAGTACTTC. It yields the protein CASSLGGARYEQYF.

The sample holds a few counts of this clone. V usage is TRBV10-3 and J usage is TRBJ1-4, with TRBD1 as a possible D gene (6 bases). The V and J ends lost 0 bases and 5 bases respectively, with 16 bases between them. The CDR3 has 17 amino acids. Germline V lookup: CDR1 ENHRY, CDR2 SYGVKD. The CDR3 loop is CAISESKGDIENEKLFF. CDR3 coding DNA: TGTGCCATCAGTGAGTCGAAGGGGGACATTGAGAATGAAAAACTGTTTTTT.

This rearrangement joins TRBV5-1 to TRBJ2-3; TRBD2 aligns across 7 bases. The CDR3 consists of 15 residues. V was pared by 4 bases and J by 8 bases, with 13 bases of the junction left unmatched. The V gene's germline CDR1 is SGHRS and CDR2 YFSETQ. CDR3 protein: CASSPGGTMRGTQYF. In DNA, the CDR3 is TGCGCCAGCAGCCCGGGCGGGACTATGAGAGGTACGCAGTATTTT. The full variable domain, rest sourced from reference TRBV5-1 and TRBJ2-3, is KAGVTQTPRYLIKTRGQQVTLSCSPISGHRSVSWYQQTPGQGLQFLFEYFSETQRNKGNFPGRFSGRQFSNSRSEMNVSTLELGDSALYLCASSPGGTMRGTQYFGPGTRLTVL.

The chain is built from TRBV2 and TRBJ2-1, with TRBD2 matching over 14 bases. CDR1 and CDR2 from the germline V gene are SNHLY and FYNNEI. The CDR3 is made up of 15 amino acids. V lost 8 bases to trimming and J lost 9 bases; unmatched junction nucleotides: 9. CDR3 nucleotides: TGTGCCAGCCGCCCCGGGACTAGCGGGGGCGGTGAGCAGTTCTTC. It is translated as CASRPGTSGGGEQFF.

The chain is built from TRBV2 and TRBJ1-3; no definite D call. Deletions cut 1 base from V and 1 base from J, with 20 bases between. The CDR3 is 19 amino acids. The V gene's germline CDR1 is SNHLY and CDR2 FYNNEI. The CDR3 loop is CASSEEPPGVWRSGNTIYF. The DNA of the CDR3 is TGTGCCAGCAGTGAAGAACCCCCCGGGGTTTGGAGATCTGGAAACACCATATATTTT.

The CDR3 nucleotides are TGTGCCTGGTCTGTAGACGCGGGGTTACCCTACGAGCAGTACTTC. Residues: CAWSVDAGLPYEQYF. The chain has TRBV30 and TRBJ2-7, with D tentatively TRBD2 (6 bases). The germline V gene has CDR1 GTSNPN and CDR2 SVGIG (reference sequence). The CDR3 runs 15 residues. V dropped 5 bases and J dropped 2 bases, with 19 bases sitting between them.

The chain employs TRBV5-8 and TRBJ1-5; 11 bases map to TRBD1. The CDR3 is 17 amino acids. The ends lost 5 bases at V and 2 bases at J; junction bases unmatched: 9. Germline loops: CDR1 SGHTS, CDR2 YDEGEE. The CDR3 DNA sequence: TGTGCCAGCAGTCGGGACAGGGGGTATTGGGGCAATCAGCCCCAGCATTTT. Its translation is CASSRDRGYWGNQPQHF.

J is TRBJ1-1 and V is TRBV27; D unresolved. The CDR3 has 20 amino acids. Germline CDR1 reads MNHEY; CDR2 reads SMNVEV (reference sequence). V lost 5 bases and J 0 bases, leaving 28 bases between the germline ends. The CDR3 DNA is TGTGCCAGCAGTCGCAACGAGGGTAAGGTAGCCGTGGGCCTGAACACTGAAGCTTTCTTT. Its translation is CASSRNEGKVAVGLNTEAFF.

This clone appeared a single time. V and J are TRBV5-1 and TRBJ1-1, with D perhaps matching TRBD1 (6 bases). Trimming stripped 4 bases from V and 2 bases from J, with 12 bases between. The CDR3 totals 14 residues. Germline V CDR1 and CDR2: SGHRS, YFSETQ. The CDR3 is CASSADRDNTEAFF. The CDR3 DNA reads as TGCGCCAGCAGCGCGGACAGAGACAACACTGAAGCTTTCTTT.

The chain employs TRBV7-9 and TRBJ2-7, with 9 positions matching TRBD2. Germline lookup yields CDR1 SEHNR and CDR2 FQNEAQ (reference sequence). The V segment lost 3 bases and the J segment 0 bases; nucleotides outside the gene matches: 6. CDR3 length: 16 amino acids. The CDR3 bases are TGTGCCAGCAGCTTCCCGCGTAGCGGGGGCTCCTACGAGCAGTACTTC. It yields the protein CASSFPRSGGSYEQYF.

Here the CDR3 reads CASSQGERGYTF. In nucleotides, the CDR3 is TGTGCCAGCAGCCAAGGGGAGCGTGGCTACACCTTC. The chain is built from TRBV4-2 and TRBJ1-2; no definite D call. Deletions cut 1 base from V and 7 bases from J, with 7 bases between. Germline V gene data show CDR1 as LGHNA and CDR2 as YNFKEQ. The CDR3 has 12 amino acids.

The CDR3 DNA follows: TGTGCCAGCTCACCACCGACGGACCGGGACAGTCAAAACACCGGGGAGCTGTTTTTT. Amino acid sequence: CASSPPTDRDSQNTGELFF. The V call is TRBV18, the J call TRBJ2-2; TRBD1 matches 7 bases. From germline, CDR1 is KGHSH and CDR2 LQKENI. This CDR3 is 19 amino acids long. Trimming took 0 bases from V and 2 from J; bases not matched to a gene: 12.

V usage is TRBV28 and J usage is TRBJ1-1; D gene ambiguous. V lost 2 bases to trimming and J lost 7 bases, with 14 bases between them. The germline CDR1 and CDR2 sequences are MDHEN and SYDVKM. The CDR3 extends over 14 amino acids. The CDR3 loop reads CASSLLRENLEAFF. The CDR3 DNA follows: TGTGCCAGCAGTTTACTCCGGGAAAACCTTGAAGCTTTCTTT.

The CDR3 nucleotides read TGCAGTGCTACAGGCGGGGATGAGCAGTTCTTC. This encodes CSATGGDEQFF. This rearrangement joins TRBV20-1 to TRBJ2-1, with D possibly being TRBD2 (6 bases). Trimming removed 4 bases from V and 8 bases from J, with 9 bases in between. The germline gives CDR1 DFQATT, CDR2 SNEGSKA (reference sequence). This CDR3 is built from 11 residues.

V is TRBV15 and J is TRBJ1-1; D remains unclear. V lost 0 bases and J lost 5, with 28 bases in between. The germline V gene encodes CDR1 LNHNV and CDR2 YYDKDF (reference sequence). The CDR3 runs 20 residues. For the CDR3, the DNA is TGTGCCACCAGCAGAGATCTAACCCCTAACCTATTTTCGGGAGGGACTGAAGCTTTCTTT. Its translation is CATSRDLTPNLFSGGTEAFF. The full variable domain, in which reference TRBV15 and TRBJ1-1 provide the parts outside the CDR3, is DAMVIQNPRYQVTQFGKPVTLSCSQTLNHNVMYWYQQKSSQAPKLLFHYYDKDFNNEADTPDNFQSRRPNTSFCFLDIRSPGLGDTAMYLCATSRDLTPNLFSGGTEAFFGQGTRLTVV.

The V gene is TRBV4-1, the J gene TRBJ2-5; no firm D call. This CDR3 is 14 amino acids long. With 6 bases removed from V and 8 bases from J, the gap between germline ends came to 19 bases. CDR1 MGHRA and CDR2 YSYEKL come from the germline V gene. The CDR3 region has the DNA TGCGCCAGCAGTCCTACGAAGAGAAGAGTAACCCAGTACTTC. This codes for CASSPTKRRVTQYF.

This chain uses TRBV5-6 with TRBJ1-2; TRBD1 might be the D (5 bases). V dropped 6 bases and J dropped 6 bases, with 12 bases sitting between them. This CDR3 is built from 12 residues. Germline CDR1 SGHDT, CDR2 YYEEEE. The CDR3 DNA sequence: TGTGCCAGCACCCTATCAGGGAATGGCTACACCTTC. Encoded protein: CASTLSGNGYTF.

The gene calls are TRBV6-1 and TRBJ2-7; D possibly corresponds to TRBD2 (6 bases). Trimming removed 4 bases from V and 3 bases from J, with 13 bases in between. The CDR3 has 14 amino acids. Germline lookup yields CDR1 MNHNS and CDR2 SASEGT. The DNA of the CDR3 is TGTGCCAGCAGTGGAGGGGAGGTTGACTACGAGCAGTACTTC. It translates to CASSGGEVDYEQYF.

The count of this clone is one. This chain links TRBV7-7 with TRBJ2-5; D might be TRBD2 (5 bases). The CDR3 loop spans 14 amino acids. The germline CDR1 and CDR2 sequences are SSHAT and FNYEAQ (reference sequence). V lost 6 bases and J lost 5, with 16 bases in between. CDR3 in amino acids: CASRPTLRRETQYF. CDR3 coding DNA: TGTGCCAGCAGACCCACCCTCCGGAGGGAGACCCAGTACTTC.

J is TRBJ2-3 and V is TRBV6-4; 8 bases fit TRBD2. Germline lookup yields CDR1 MRHNA and CDR2 SNTAGT. The CDR3 length is 15 residues. After removal of 5 bases from V and 1 base from J, the junction contained 5 bases not matched to a gene. The DNA for the CDR3 is TGTGCCAGCAGTCCGGGACTAGGGGGCACAGATACGCAGTATTTT. It codes for CASSPGLGGTDTQYF.

This clone was counted once. The V call is TRBV5-6, the J call TRBJ1-2; 8 bases align to TRBD1. The germline V gene has CDR1 SGHDT and CDR2 YYEEEE. The CDR3 is 18 residues long. V gave up 0 bases and J gave up 0 bases; unmatched junction bases: 10. CDR3 in DNA: TGTGCCAGCAGCTTGGAGCAGGGGGCAGAAAAAGCTAACTATGGCTACACCTTC. Amino acids: CASSLEQGAEKANYGYTF.

The chain carries TRBV6-6 and TRBJ1-1; 9 bases line up with TRBD1. The CDR3 is 16 amino acids. With V trimmed by 7 bases and J by 0 bases, 9 bases remained unmatched. In germline, CDR1 is MNHNY, CDR2 SVGAGI (reference sequence). The CDR3 loop is CASNHPGTGMNTEAFF. CDR3 in DNA: TGTGCCAGCAATCACCCCGGGACAGGGATGAACACTGAAGCTTTCTTT.

This clone appeared once. The rearrangement uses TRBV10-3 and TRBJ1-1; D gene unclear. The CDR3 is 13 amino acids. Trimming took off 6 bases at V and 3 bases at J, with 11 bases between the two ends. The germline V gene encodes CDR1 ENHRY and CDR2 SYGVKD. In DNA form, the CDR3 reads TGTGCCATCAGAAAGAGGCCGCACACTGAAGCTTTCTTT. It specifies CAIRKRPHTEAFF.

The genes are TRBV7-3 and TRBJ1-5; D uncertain. The V end lost 5 bases, the J end lost 5 bases, and 16 bases lay between the germline ends. There are 15 residues in the CDR3. The germline gives CDR1 SGHTA, CDR2 FQGTGA. In nucleotides, the CDR3 is TGTGCCAGCAGCCCCACCCCCCGGGAGGATCAGCCCCAGCATTTT. Amino acids: CASSPTPREDQPQHF.

The chain is built from TRBV5-6 and TRBJ1-2; D uncertain. The length of the CDR3 is 13 residues. The germline V and J ends were trimmed by 1 base and 5 bases, with 9 bases remaining between them. The germline gives CDR1 SGHDT, CDR2 YYEEEE. The CDR3 coding sequence is TGTGCCAGCAGCTTGACCCGAACTTATGGCTACACCTTC. Translating gives CASSLTRTYGYTF.

This chain links TRBV6-5 with TRBJ2-7; D uncertain. The CDR3 totals 13 residues. Germline V gene data show CDR1 as MNHEY and CDR2 as SVGAGI. V was shortened by 5 bases and J by 6 bases, with 14 bases between the two germline ends. The CDR3 DNA sequence: TGTGCCAGCAGTGGTGGCGAGGCTGGCGAGCAGTACTTC. Translating it yields CASSGGEAGEQYF.